This T cell receptor (beta chain) emerged from a study of breast tumors, draining lymph nodes, adjacent tissues. General observations from the study: Findings are consistent with lymph node origin and intratumoral expansion of most tumor T cells.

CDR3 length: 14 residues. Looked up from germline, CDR1 is DFQATT and CDR2 is SNEGSKA (reference sequence). J was trimmed by 5 bases and V by 6 bases; bases with no gene match: 7. TCRdb fed the multiplex PCR reads into MiXCR, producing one record per CDR3 protein. The sample records some 120,000 distinct CDR3 sequences, over 20% being singletons. Axillary draining lymph nodes of breast cancer patients supplied the node samples. Many counts were recorded for this clonotype. Its cognate antigen is unknown. The sequence derives from a female donor with breast cancer. Some clones in this sample may be carry-over from other donors' samples. Sequenced material: axillary lymph node tissue. This chain links TRBV20-1 with TRBJ2-1; 10 bases align to TRBD2. Written as DNA, the CDR3 is TGCAGTGCGGCCACTAGCGGGACGAACAATGAGCAGTTCTTC. Amino acid sequence: CSAATSGTNNEQFF.